The text below deals with one T cell receptor (beta chain). Its specificity is unknown. This sample was taken from a study of T cells after yellow fever vaccination. Study-level results: Booster sampling recovered most clones from primary vaccination (96% CD4, around 90% CD8).

CDR1 and CDR2 from the germline V gene are SGHVS and FQNEAQ. The germline V and J ends were trimmed by 5 bases and 3 bases, with 16 bases remaining between them. CDR3 length: 15 residues. One entry per CDR3 protein, called by TCRdb with MiXCR from the 5' RACE reads. The repertoire holds hundreds of thousands of distinct CDR3 sequences, with about 13% as singletons. The receptor comes from a man younger than 40 who received the YFV17D yellow fever vaccine. The rearrangement uses TRBV7-8 and TRBJ1-1; D remains ambiguous. The sequencing used PBMCs, collected on the day of the yellow fever booster vaccination. DNA for the CDR3: TGTGCCAGCAGCCCCCTCCGTGGAGGGTACACTGAAGCTTTCTTT. It is translated as CASSPLRGGYTEAFF.